The present T cell receptor beta chain was sequenced within a study of T cell responses to AZD1222 COVID-19 vaccine. The study's findings and limits: Spike was spanned by vaccine-associated CD4 TCRs, with dominance at 160-218 and 743-854. White British ancestry dominated among donors, who included more females, and clonal diversity was possibly underestimated. Reportedly, nearly half of unique spike TCRs recognized epitopes outside B.1.351/B.1.1.7 mutations.

Trimming shortened V by 2 bases and J by 3 bases, and 10 bases separated the two germline ends. The CDR3 length is 14 residues. Germline V lookup: CDR1 SGDLS, CDR2 YYNGEE. Measured with immunoSEQ multiplex PCR; TCRdb has only the in-frame clones, and not every one. The sample has about 160,000 clones, roughly 90% seen once; the top ten hold over 4%. Concerning this clone: What it binds is unknown.

The specimen comprised peripheral blood, sampled 28 days after the second AZD1222 dose. The chain combines TRBV9 with TRBJ2-3; a weak D match, TRBD1 (5 bases). The sequence derives from an adult who received the AZD1222 COVID-19 vaccine. The CDR3 bases are TGTGCCAGCAGCGTGGGCAGGGCGACAGATACGCAGTATTTT. Its translation: CASSVGRATDTQYF.